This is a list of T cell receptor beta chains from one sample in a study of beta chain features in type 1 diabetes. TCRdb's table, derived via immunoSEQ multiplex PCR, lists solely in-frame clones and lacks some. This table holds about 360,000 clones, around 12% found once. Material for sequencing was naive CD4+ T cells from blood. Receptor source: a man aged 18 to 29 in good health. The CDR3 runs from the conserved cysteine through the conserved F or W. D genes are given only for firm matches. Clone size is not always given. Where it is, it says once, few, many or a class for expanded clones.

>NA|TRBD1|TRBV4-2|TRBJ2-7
TGTGCCAGCAGCCAAGAAGGAGGGCAGGGGGCCGTCTACGAGCAGTACTTC
CASSQEGGQGAVYEQYF
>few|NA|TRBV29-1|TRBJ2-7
TGCAGCGTTGTGGGAGGAAACGAGCAGTACTTC
CSVVGGNEQYF
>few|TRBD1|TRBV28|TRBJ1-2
TGTGCCAGCAGTTACGACAGGGCCTTCTATGGCTACACCTTC
CASSYDRAFYGYTF
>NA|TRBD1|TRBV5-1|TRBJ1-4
TGCGCCAGCAGCTTAATACAGGGGGAAGGCGAAAAACTGTTTTTT
CASSLIQGEGEKLFF
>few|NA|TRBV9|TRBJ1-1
TGTGCCAGCAGCGCCGCCGGCGGCACTGAAGCTTTCTTT
CASSAAGGTEAFF
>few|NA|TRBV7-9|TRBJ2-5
TGTGCCAGCAGCTTAGGAAACTTACCGGGAGAGACCCAGTACTTC
CASSLGNLPGETQYF
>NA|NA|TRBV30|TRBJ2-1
TGTGCCTGGAGTGTACTGGACTTCAATGAGCAGTTCTTC
CAWSVLDFNEQFF
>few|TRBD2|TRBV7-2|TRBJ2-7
TGTGCCAGCAGGCCAGCGGGGGAATACGAGCAGTACTTC
CASRPAGEYEQYF
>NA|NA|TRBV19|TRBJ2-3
TGTGCCAGTAGTAGAAGGCGGCCAGGGGGCACAGATACGCAGTATTTT
CASSRRRPGGTDTQYF
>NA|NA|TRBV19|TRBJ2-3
TGTGCCAGTAGGGGCAGTAGCACAGATACGCAGTATTTT
CASRGSSTDTQYF
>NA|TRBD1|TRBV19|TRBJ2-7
TGTGCCAGTGAGGACAGGGGTCCGGGCGAGCAGTACTTC
CASEDRGPGEQYF
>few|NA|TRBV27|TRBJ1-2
TGTGCCAGCAGTTTGCACGGGGTCCGCCGCGGCTATGGCTACACCTTC
CASSLHGVRRGYGYTF
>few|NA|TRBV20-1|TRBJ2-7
TGCAGTGCTCGCAGCTCCTACGAGCAGTACTTC
CSARSSYEQYF
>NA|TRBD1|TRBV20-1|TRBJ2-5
TGCAGAGGGGACAGCAGAGAGACCCAGTACTTC
CRGDSRETQYF